These 30 T cell receptor beta chains were all obtained from the same sample, sequenced in a study of blood T cells in healthy people across ages. The use of a sample-barcoded 5' primer and a J-beta primer mix characterized a second PCR of 7 to 11 cycles. TCRdb analysed the 5' RACE reads with MiXCR anew, one entry per CDR3 protein. The sample lists 660,000 or so distinct CDR3 sequences; roughly 50% were seen once. Sequenced sample: blood. These receptors were obtained from a man in his 60s in good health.

This clonotype was detected a few times. The chain has TRBV7-8 and TRBJ2-4; the match to TRBD2 covers 9 bases. Trimming took 4 bases from V and 2 from J; bases not matched to a gene: 18. The CDR3 length is 20 residues. Germline lookup yields CDR1 SGHVS and CDR2 FQNEAQ. DNA of the CDR3: TGTGCCAGCAGCTCCTCCCTCCAGCGGGGGGCCCTGGAGACCAAAAACATTCAGTACTTC. It codes for CASSSSLQRGALETKNIQYF. Using reference TRBV7-8 and TRBJ2-4 for the parts outside the CDR3, the full variable domain is GAGVSQSPRYKVAKRGQDVALRCDPISGHVSLFWYQQALGQGPEFLTYFQNEAQLDKSGLPSDRFFAERPEGSVSTLKIQRTQQEDSAVYLCASSSSLQRGALETKNIQYFGAGTRLSVL.

This clonotype has a handful of counts. This rearrangement joins TRBV11-2 to TRBJ1-1, with D perhaps TRBD1 (6 bases). The CDR3 spans 15 residues. Germline V gene data show CDR1 as SGHAT and CDR2 as FQNNGV. The V and J ends lost 6 bases and 0 bases respectively, with 14 bases between them. In DNA, the CDR3 is TGTGCCAGCAGAACTTATCAGGGGATGAACACTGAAGCTTTCTTT. Protein product: CASRTYQGMNTEAFF.

CDR3 in amino acids: CASSLFVGTSGHTF. For the CDR3, the DNA is TGCGCCAGCAGCTTGTTTGTCGGGACGAGCGGCCACACCTTC. The V and J genes are TRBV5-1 and TRBJ1-2; maybe TRBD1 (5 bases). V gave up 1 base and J gave up 12 bases, with 19 bases separating them. The CDR3 loop spans 14 amino acids. Germline CDR1 reads SGHRS; CDR2 reads YFSETQ.

This clonotype is a singleton in its sample. A much bigger clone sits one base away, suggesting this may be a read error. The chain couples TRBV2 to TRBJ2-1; perhaps D is TRBD1 or TRBD2 (5 bases each). V shed 6 bases and J shed 0 bases, with 12 bases lying between them. CDR3 size: 15 residues. Germline V gene data show CDR1 as SNHLY and CDR2 as FYNNEI. The CDR3 DNA reads TGTGCCAGCAGCCAGGGACGGAGCTCCTACAATGAGCAGTTCTTC. Protein sequence: CASSQGRSSYNEQFF.

This sequence joins TRBV6-5 and TRBJ1-2; TRBD1 might be the D (5 bases). The CDR3 is 15 amino acids. Germline-derived CDR1 and CDR2 are MNHEY and SVGAGI. V was clipped by 5 bases and J by 0 bases, with 13 bases between them. CDR3 residues: CASSRDQASNYGYTF. CDR3 bases: TGTGCCAGCAGTCGGGACCAAGCTTCTAACTATGGCTACACCTTC.

This clonotype was detected ten times or more. The CDR3 sequence is CASSLGAKNIQYF. CDR3 DNA: TGTGCCAGCAGCTTAGGGGCCAAAAACATTCAGTACTTC. This chain uses TRBV7-9 with TRBJ2-4, with unresolved D. The V end lost 1 base, the J end lost 1 base, and 2 bases lay between the germline ends. This CDR3 has 13 amino acids. The germline V gene has CDR1 SEHNR and CDR2 FQNEAQ (reference sequence).

Only a few counts were recorded for this clonotype. The chain employs TRBV10-3 and TRBJ2-7; TRBD1 matches at 8 bases. V gave up 4 bases and J gave up 2 bases; unmatched junction bases: 7. The CDR3 has 15 residues. Looked up from germline, CDR1 is ENHRY and CDR2 is SYGVKD. In DNA, the CDR3 is TGTGCCATCAGTGGGCAGGGGGCGAACGCCTACGAGCAGTACTTC. It is translated as CAISGQGANAYEQYF.

This clonotype has just a few counts. The rearrangement uses TRBV14 and TRBJ1-1, with a possible D match to TRBD1 (5 bases). The germline CDR1 and CDR2 sequences are SGHDN and FVKESK. The V end was cut by 8 bases, the J end by 6 bases, with 22 bases between. CDR3 length: 15 amino acids. CDR3 amino acids: CASLKTGTGGPEAFF. The CDR3 nucleotides are TGTGCCAGCCTAAAGACGGGTACAGGAGGCCCTGAAGCTTTCTTT.

This clonotype occurred a few times. This chain connects TRBV5-1 to TRBJ2-1, with D possibly being TRBD2 (6 bases). CDR1 is SGHRS and CDR2 is YFSETQ in the germline V gene. V dropped 0 bases and J dropped 6 bases, with 13 bases sitting between them. This CDR3 has 15 residues. This chain's CDR3 is CASSLGPGGINEQFF. The DNA for the CDR3 is TGCGCCAGCAGCTTGGGCCCTGGGGGGATCAATGAGCAGTTCTTC.

V and J are TRBV6-5 and TRBJ2-7; D remains ambiguous. The V gene lost 2 bases and the J gene lost 1 base, with 6 bases spanning the gap. The CDR3 totals 13 residues. CDR1 is MNHEY and CDR2 is SVGAGI in the germline V gene. CDR3 protein: CASSYRASYEQYF. In DNA, the CDR3 is TGTGCCAGCAGTTACAGGGCATCCTACGAGCAGTACTTC.

This chain links TRBV20-1 with TRBJ2-7, with 12 bases that match TRBD2. J gave up 4 bases and V 5 bases, and 9 bases lay outside the gene matches. Germline CDR1 reads DFQATT; CDR2 reads SNEGSKA (reference sequence). This CDR3 has 15 residues. In nucleotides, the CDR3 is TGCAGTGCTGTAAAGACTAGCGGGGGTGGTTACGAGCAGTACTTC. Translated: CSAVKTSGGGYEQYF.

J is TRBJ2-7 and V is TRBV3-1, with D perhaps TRBD1 (6 bases). Looked up from germline, CDR1 is LGHDT and CDR2 is YNNKEL (reference sequence). V lost 4 bases and J lost 12, with 19 bases in between. The CDR3 is made up of 13 amino acids. The CDR3 loop is CASSPSGQSVPYF. The CDR3 nucleotides read TGTGCCAGCAGCCCCTCCGGACAGTCTGTGCCGTACTTC.

The chain has TRBV20-1 and TRBJ2-1; 9 positions agree with TRBD2. Germline V lookup: CDR1 DFQATT, CDR2 SNEGSKA (reference sequence). This CDR3 spans 14 amino acids. V was pared by 2 bases and J by 6 bases, with 5 bases of the junction left unmatched. The CDR3 loop is CSARRSGGLNEQFF. The CDR3 DNA reads as TGCAGTGCTAGAAGAAGCGGGGGGCTCAATGAGCAGTTCTTC.

This clonotype was detected many times. The rearrangement uses TRBV20-1 and TRBJ1-2; D is unresolved. CDR1 DFQATT and CDR2 SNEGSKA come from the germline V gene (reference sequence). This CDR3 comprises 15 residues. V lost 6 bases and J 7 bases, leaving 24 bases between the germline ends. This CDR3 is CSAQREVGRAGGYTF. The CDR3 nucleotides are TGCAGTGCCCAGAGAGAGGTGGGGAGGGCAGGTGGCTACACCTTC.

In this sample, this clonotype turned up a few times. The V and J genes are TRBV20-1 and TRBJ2-1; D not resolved. The CDR3 is made up of 15 amino acids. Germline CDR1 reads DFQATT; CDR2 reads SNEGSKA (reference sequence). Trimming took 0 bases from V and 7 from J, leaving 16 bases between them. CDR3 in amino acids: CSARDPYRPRNEQFF. The CDR3 region has the DNA TGCAGTGCTAGAGATCCCTATAGGCCGCGGAATGAGCAGTTCTTC.

The chain links TRBV6-6 to TRBJ2-2, with no clear D. This CDR3 comprises 15 residues. Trimming shortened V by 6 bases and J by 3 bases, and 14 bases separated the two germline ends. The V gene's germline CDR1 is MNHNY and CDR2 SVGAGI (reference sequence). CDR3 region: CASRQTGKYTGELFF. In DNA, the CDR3 is TGTGCCAGCAGGCAGACTGGGAAATACACCGGGGAGCTGTTTTTT.

The gene calls are TRBV20-1 and TRBJ2-7; D might be TRBD2 (5 bases). V was shortened by 5 bases and J by 3 bases, with 17 bases between the two germline ends. The CDR3 extends over 14 amino acids. Germline CDR1 DFQATT, CDR2 SNEGSKA (reference sequence). CDR3 nucleotides: TGCAGTGCTGGCAGCGGTCCCTTGGGCTACGAGCAGTACTTC. It encodes CSAGSGPLGYEQYF.

This clonotype was detected only a few times. The rearrangement joins TRBV4-2 to TRBJ2-6; 10 bases align to TRBD1. The V gene end was trimmed by 4 bases and the J gene end by 0 bases; junction bases not matched to a gene: 3. The CDR3 is 17 amino acids. Germline CDR1 is LGHNA and CDR2 is YNFKEQ. The CDR3 nucleotides are TGTGCCAGCAGCCCTAGGACAGGGGGCTCTGGGGCCAACGTCCTGACTTTC. Translating it yields CASSPRTGGSGANVLTF.

This clonotype was recorded many times. The chain is built from TRBV18 and TRBJ2-6; no clear D gene. The ends were cut back, 9 bases at V and 1 base at J, with 7 bases in the middle. Germline-derived CDR1 and CDR2 are KGHSH and LQKENI. The CDR3 contains 13 residues. The CDR3 DNA follows: TGTGCCAGTAGTATTTCTGGGGCCAACGTCCTGACTTTC. It specifies CASSISGANVLTF.

This sequence joins TRBV12-3 or TRBV12-4 and TRBJ2-1, with TRBD1 as a possible D gene (5 bases). The CDR3 contains 14 residues. Deletions cut 3 bases from V and 5 bases from J, with 11 bases between. CDR3 in DNA: TGTGCCAGCAGTTTGTCAGGGTTTGACAATGAGCAGTTCTTC. It translates to CASSLSGFDNEQFF.

The chain employs TRBV20-1 and TRBJ2-6, with a tentative D call TRBD2 (5 bases). This CDR3 spans 16 amino acids. V gave up 0 bases and J gave up 0 bases, with 9 bases separating them. The germline V gene encodes CDR1 DFQATT and CDR2 SNEGSKA (reference sequence). The CDR3 sequence: CSARDLRDSGANVLTF. DNA for the CDR3: TGCAGTGCTAGAGACCTACGGGACTCTGGGGCCAACGTCCTGACTTTC.

This chain uses TRBV7-9 with TRBJ1-2, with D unresolved. The V end lost 3 bases, the J end lost 5 bases, and 10 bases lay between the germline ends. The CDR3 runs 13 residues. Per germline, CDR1 SEHNR and CDR2 FQNEAQ (reference sequence). For the CDR3, the DNA is TGTGCCAGCAGCTTTTATAACCGGTATGGCTACACCTTC. It yields the protein CASSFYNRYGYTF.

The chain recombines TRBV27 with TRBJ2-3; maybe TRBD2 (7 bases). Per germline, CDR1 MNHEY and CDR2 SMNVEV (reference sequence). This CDR3 has 17 amino acids. V lost 8 bases and J 3 bases, leaving 24 bases between the germline ends. This CDR3 is CASSRWLRGGGTDTQYF. DNA of the CDR3: TGTGCCAGCTCCCGGTGGCTGCGGGGAGGGGGAACAGATACGCAGTATTTT.

The V call is TRBV28, the J call TRBJ2-7; 7 nucleotides agree with TRBD1. The CDR3 extends over 15 amino acids. After removal of 6 bases from V and 12 bases from J, the junction contained 20 bases not matched to a gene. CDR1 is MDHEN, CDR2 SYDVKM, per germline. The DNA for the CDR3 is TGTGCCAGCAGGGACCAGGGACAGAGCCAAGAGACCCTGTACTTC. Residues: CASRDQGQSQETLYF. The complete variable domain, with remaining parts taken from reference TRBV28 and TRBJ2-7, reads DVKVTQSSRYLVKRTGEKVFLECVQDMDHENMFWYRQDPGLGLRLIYFSYDVKMKEKGDIPEGYSVSREKKERFSLILESASTNQTSMYLCASRDQGQSQETLYFGPGTRLTVT.

This clonotype came up a few times. CDR3: CSVENGYGYTF. The CDR3, as DNA: TGCAGCGTTGAGAATGGCTATGGCTACACCTTC. This chain uses TRBV29-1 with TRBJ1-2; D gene unclear. V dropped 3 bases and J dropped 4 bases, with 6 bases sitting between them. Germline V lookup: CDR1 SQVTM, CDR2 ANQGSEA. This CDR3 is built from 11 residues.

The chain links TRBV24-1 to TRBJ2-1, with 10 bases fitting TRBD1. The CDR3 runs to 15 residues. Germline V gene data show CDR1 as KGHDR and CDR2 as SFDVKD. J lost 9 bases, V lost 9 bases, and 13 bases had no gene match. CDR3 DNA: TGTGCCACCGCGGAGGGGGGACAGGGGTTCGGTGAGCAGTTCTTC. Its translation: CATAEGGQGFGEQFF.

The CDR3 protein is CASSLSRGGNYGYTF. The DNA of the CDR3 is TGTGCCAGCAGTTTATCAAGGGGGGGTAACTATGGCTACACCTTC. J is TRBJ1-2 and V is TRBV27; maybe TRBD1 (6 bases). The germline CDR1 and CDR2 sequences are MNHEY and SMNVEV (reference sequence). The CDR3 has 15 residues. Trimming stripped 0 bases from V and 1 base from J, with 9 bases between.

This clonotype was counted once. The V gene is TRBV4-2, the J gene TRBJ2-1, with 7 bases aligning to TRBD1. This CDR3 is built from 13 residues. CDR1 and CDR2 from the germline V gene are LGHNA and YNFKEQ. Germline trimming cut 4 bases from V and 10 bases from J; bases unmatched to any gene: 7. This CDR3 reads CASSPGNRGEQFF. The CDR3 DNA reads TGTGCCAGCAGCCCGGGGAACAGGGGAGAGCAGTTCTTC.

This sequence joins TRBV20-1 and TRBJ1-5, with 12 bases fitting TRBD1. This CDR3 has 14 amino acids. Unmatched junction bases numbered 5, after V lost 6 bases and J lost 5 bases. Germline V CDR1 and CDR2: DFQATT, SNEGSKA (reference sequence). DNA of the CDR3: TGCAGTGCGGGACAGGGGGCTCCCGATCAGCCCCAGCATTTT. Residues: CSAGQGAPDQPQHF.

The V gene is TRBV5-1, the J gene TRBJ1-2; 8 bases fit TRBD1. Trimming at V came to 4 bases and at J to 5 bases, leaving 7 bases not matched to a gene. CDR1 and CDR2 from the germline V gene are SGHRS and YFSETQ. The CDR3 spans 14 residues. CDR3 DNA: TGCGCCAGCAGCGTGGGACAGGTAGAATATGGCTACACCTTC. Translating it yields CASSVGQVEYGYTF.